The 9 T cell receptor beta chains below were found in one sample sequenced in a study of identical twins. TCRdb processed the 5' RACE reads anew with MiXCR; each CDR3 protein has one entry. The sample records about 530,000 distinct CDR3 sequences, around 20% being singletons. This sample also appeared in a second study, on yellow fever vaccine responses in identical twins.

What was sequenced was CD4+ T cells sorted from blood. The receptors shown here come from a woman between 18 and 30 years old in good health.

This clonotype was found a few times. CDR3 nucleotides: TGTGCCAATGGGAGGGCCACTAAGAACAATGAGCAGTTCTTC. It specifies CANGRATKNNEQFF. The V gene is TRBV2, the J gene TRBJ2-1, with TRBD2 identical over 7 bases. V shed 10 bases and J 5 bases; nucleotides not matched to a gene: 11. The germline CDR1 and CDR2 sequences are SNHLY and FYNNEI. The CDR3 spans 14 residues.

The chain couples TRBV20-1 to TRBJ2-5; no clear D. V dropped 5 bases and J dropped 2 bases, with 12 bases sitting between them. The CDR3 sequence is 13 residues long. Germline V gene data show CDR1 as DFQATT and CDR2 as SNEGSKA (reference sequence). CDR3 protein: CSAWRPGQETQYF. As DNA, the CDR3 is TGCAGTGCTTGGAGACCAGGACAAGAGACCCAGTACTTC.

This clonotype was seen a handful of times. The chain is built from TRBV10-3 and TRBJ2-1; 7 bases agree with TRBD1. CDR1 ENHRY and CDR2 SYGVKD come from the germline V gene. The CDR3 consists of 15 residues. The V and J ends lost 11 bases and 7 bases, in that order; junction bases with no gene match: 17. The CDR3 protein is CAASREAGGVNEQFF. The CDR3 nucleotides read TGTGCCGCCTCTAGGGAAGCAGGGGGTGTAAATGAGCAGTTCTTC.

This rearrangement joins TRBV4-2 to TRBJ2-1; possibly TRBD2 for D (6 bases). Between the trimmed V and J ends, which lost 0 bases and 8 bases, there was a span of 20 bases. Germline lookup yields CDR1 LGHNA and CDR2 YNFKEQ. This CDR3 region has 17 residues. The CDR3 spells CASSQEAAGLGEYEQFF. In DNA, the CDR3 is TGTGCCAGCAGCCAAGAGGCGGCGGGGCTTGGGGAGTATGAGCAGTTCTTC.

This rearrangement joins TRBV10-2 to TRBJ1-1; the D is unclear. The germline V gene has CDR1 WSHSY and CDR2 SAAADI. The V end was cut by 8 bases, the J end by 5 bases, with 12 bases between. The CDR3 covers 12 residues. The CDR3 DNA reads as TGCGCCAGCGGGATAGACGGGACTGAAGCTTTCTTT. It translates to CASGIDGTEAFF.

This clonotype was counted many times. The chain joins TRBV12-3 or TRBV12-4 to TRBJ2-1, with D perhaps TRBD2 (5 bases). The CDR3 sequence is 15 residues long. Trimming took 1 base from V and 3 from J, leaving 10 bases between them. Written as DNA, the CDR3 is TGTGCCAGCAGTTTAGGGTCTGGGAGCTACAATGAGCAGTTCTTC. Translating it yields CASSLGSGSYNEQFF.

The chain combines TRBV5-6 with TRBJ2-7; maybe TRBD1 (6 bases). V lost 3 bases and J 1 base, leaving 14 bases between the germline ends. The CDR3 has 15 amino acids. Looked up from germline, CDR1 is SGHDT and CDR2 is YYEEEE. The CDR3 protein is CASSSAGTKSYEQYV. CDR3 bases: TGTGCCAGCAGCTCGGCCGGGACAAAGTCCTACGAGCAGTACGTC.

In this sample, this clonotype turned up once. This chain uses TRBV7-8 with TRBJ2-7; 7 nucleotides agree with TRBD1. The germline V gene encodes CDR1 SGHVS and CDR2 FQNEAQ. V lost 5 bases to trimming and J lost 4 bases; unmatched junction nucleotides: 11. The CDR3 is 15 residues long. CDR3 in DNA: TGTGCCAGCAGCCGATCCCGGGACAGCGAATACGAGCAGTACGTC. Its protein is CASSRSRDSEYEQYV.

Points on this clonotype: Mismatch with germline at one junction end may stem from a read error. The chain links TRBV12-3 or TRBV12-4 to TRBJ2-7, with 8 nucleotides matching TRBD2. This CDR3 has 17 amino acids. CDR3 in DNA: TGTGCCAGCTGTTTAGGGAGCGGGGGCGACGTGTCCTACGAGCAGTACTTC. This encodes CASCLGSGGDVSYEQYF.